This T cell receptor (beta chain) was identified in a study of T cells after yellow fever vaccination (dated by TCRdb to about 2019). Looking at the study overall: Libraries from fractions with low cell numbers were prepared with the SMART-Seq v4 Ultra Low Input RNA kit. Two healthy male donors, one aged 18 to 30 and one aged 30 to 40 years, made up the cohort. To follow T-cell clones before and after both primary and booster YFV17D yellow fever vaccination, bulk TCR alpha and beta repertoires underwent longitudinal sequencing. Bulk PBMC replicates and cell subsets were isolated from blood drawn at multiple timepoints before and after both primary and secondary immunization.

Reading the germline V gene (reference sequence) gives CDR1 LNHNV and CDR2 YYDKDF. From the cysteine through the phenylalanine, the CDR3 covers 15 amino acids. Just the 45-base CDR3 DNA is kept, in frame starting at base 1. V is clipped by 4 bases and J by 2 bases, and the sequence between their germline boundaries is 12 bases long. The sample's treatment or condition, from its label and the paper: live attenuated yellow fever vaccine strain. PBMCs were isolated from peripheral blood using a standard Ficoll-Paque protocol. Dynabeads CD4 and CD8 positive selection kits were used to isolate the CD4 and CD8 T-cell fractions. RNA was extracted with TriZol from bulk PBMCs, CD4 and CD8 fractions, and dextramer-positive and dextramer-negative fractions. TCR cDNA was made using 5'RACE template switching, a step that added a universal primer site and unique molecular identifiers. Priming of cDNA synthesis was performed from both the TCR alpha and TCR beta constant segments. Libraries were amplified in two PCR steps, with sample barcodes and sequencing adapters added in the second step. Sequencing of the libraries was done on either Illumina HiSeq 2500 (2x100 bp) or NovaSeq (2x150 bp). The source study handled its data this way. Reads were demultiplexed and collapsed into UMI consensus sequences with MIGEC, and V(D)J alignment was performed with MiXCR. Vaccine-responding clonotypes were defined with edgeR using replicate PBMC samples, requiring FDR below 0.01 and a log2 fold change above 5 up to day 15. Each bulk clonotype received a CD4 or CD8 identity based on whether the sequenced CD4 or CD8 repertoire contained that clonotype at higher abundance. TCRdb itself trimmed the public reads at Q25 with fastp, ran MiXCR and retained productive beta chains. Every CDR3 protein is listed once, alongside the most common genes and DNA of its rows. Here the V and J calls rest on TCRdb's processing, not on the authors' analysis. In all, the sample holds roughly 63,000 distinct CDR3 sequences, and approximately 7% of those were seen once. Roughly a third of the sample goes to the ten largest clones.

Broader findings and caveats from the paper: The study included only two donors, which limits how far the findings can be generalized. Most clones expanded after primary vaccination were re-detected after the booster (around 96% of CD4 and around 88% of CD8), suggesting broad memory maintenance. The secondary T-cell response was found to be weaker but faster than the primary response, with a peak reached on day 5 rather than on day 15. A small share of clonotypes was detected in both CD4 and CD8 compartments, with the overlap likely arising from convergent recombination. Because abundant contaminating clonotypes from the bulk population could be contained in FACS-sorted repertoires, computational filtering was required.

This clonotype was observed at least ten times. Its recognized antigen is unknown. The input lacks base qualities; no much larger clone sits a single base away. The specimen was CD8+ T cells sorted from PBMCs, collected 15 days after the yellow fever booster vaccination. The source of this sequence is a man younger than 40 who received the YFV17D yellow fever vaccine. The sequence is built from TRBV15 and TRBJ1-5; TRBD1 is a weak D gene call, 5 bases matching. The CDR3 reads as follows: CATSIQGGGNQPQHF. The DNA is TGTGCCACCAGCATCCAGGGCGGAGGCAATCAGCCCCAGCATTTT.